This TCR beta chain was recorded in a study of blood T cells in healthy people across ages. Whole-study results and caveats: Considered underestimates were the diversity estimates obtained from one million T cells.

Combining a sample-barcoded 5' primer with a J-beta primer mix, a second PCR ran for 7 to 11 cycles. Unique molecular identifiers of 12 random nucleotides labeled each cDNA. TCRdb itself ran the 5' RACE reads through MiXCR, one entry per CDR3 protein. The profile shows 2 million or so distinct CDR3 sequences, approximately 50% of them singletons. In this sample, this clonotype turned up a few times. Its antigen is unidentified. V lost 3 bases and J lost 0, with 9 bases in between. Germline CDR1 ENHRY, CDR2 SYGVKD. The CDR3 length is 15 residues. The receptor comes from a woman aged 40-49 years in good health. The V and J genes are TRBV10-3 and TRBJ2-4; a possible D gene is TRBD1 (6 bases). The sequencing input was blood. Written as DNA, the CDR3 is TGTGCCATCAGTGACGGACAGTTAGCCAAAAACATTCAGTACTTC. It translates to CAISDGQLAKNIQYF.